This T cell receptor (beta chain) was captured by sequencing in a study of CD8+CD57+ T cells in acquired aplastic anemia. Study in general: Across the sorted CD4+ and CD8+ cells, DNA amounts averaged 3.2 ug.

CDR3 and TCR beta VDJ profiling relied on a genomic DNA template. Each CDR3 protein is one row after TCRdb ran MiXCR on the reads. The repertoire includes 200,000 to 250,000 distinct CDR3 sequences, about half of them detected once, and less than 20% sits in the top ten. Findings of the study overall: Patients and controls had in common some 30 CD8+ CDR3 sequences.

Patients included in sequencing had previously demonstrated CD8+CD57+ cell expansion by flow cytometry. Severe acquired aplastic anemia was present in all patients. This CDR3 has 18 residues. Germline CDR1 reads SGDLS; CDR2 reads YYNGEE. J gave up 8 bases and V 0 bases, and 8 bases lay outside the gene matches. Of note for this clonotype: Its antigen remains unidentified.

The source material was sorted CD4+, CD8+, or CD8+CD57+ T cells (not recorded which) from PBMCs. This TCR was sampled from a human donor with aplastic anemia. The chain employs TRBV9 and TRBJ2-1; 16 bases match TRBD2. The CDR3 nucleotides read TGTGCCAGCAGCGTAGCCCCGGGACTAGCGGGGGGGCGTTATGAGCAGTTCTTC. Protein sequence: CASSVAPGLAGGRYEQFF.